These 19 T cell receptor beta chains originate from one sample sequenced in a study of blood T cell repertoires in COVID-19 (dated by TCRdb to 2018 to 2021). Library preparation used the immunoSEQ multiplex PCR assay. Entries here come from immuneACCESS through TCRdb and include only in-frame sequences with V and J called. Some clones fail to appear in such tables; in the studies checked, an unresolved V gene covers under half of the shortfall, and the cause of the remainder is unknown. This sample gives under 200,000 clones in total; around four fifths of them show up just once. About 5.5% of the sample lies in the top ten. What was sequenced was peripheral blood. The origin of the receptors is a woman aged 25 to 39 with acute or convalescent COVID-19.

The V gene is TRBV19, the J gene TRBJ2-7; the match to TRBD2 covers 7 bases. Germline V gene sequence: CDR1 LNHDA, CDR2 SQIVND (reference sequence). Trimming took 6 bases from V and 6 from J; bases not matched to a gene: 14. The CDR3 has 15 residues. The CDR3 DNA reads TGTGCCAGTAGAGAGTCTGGACTAGTCGCGGGCGAGCAGTACTTC. Protein product: CASRESGLVAGEQYF.

By sample share, this clone is medium-sized. J is TRBJ2-1 and V is TRBV6-2 or TRBV6-3; 9 bases fit TRBD2. V lost 2 bases, J lost 3 bases, and 8 bases stayed unmatched. Looked up from germline, CDR1 is MNHEY and CDR2 is SVGEGT. The CDR3 is 17 amino acids. CDR3 nucleotide sequence: TGTGCCAGCAGTTACGATTGGAATAGCGGGAGCTACAATGAGCAGTTCTTC. Protein: CASSYDWNSGSYNEQFF.

This chain joins TRBV15 and TRBJ1-4; no clear D gene. The germline gives CDR1 LNHNV, CDR2 YYDKDF (reference sequence). V was cut by 6 bases and J by 8 bases, with 13 bases left in between. The CDR3 runs 13 residues. The CDR3 loop is CATSRLREEKLFF. CDR3 sequence (DNA): TGTGCCACCAGTAGATTGCGGGAAGAAAAACTGTTTTTT.

The chain carries TRBV19 and TRBJ2-1; 8 nucleotides agree with TRBD2. Germline assignment: CDR1 LNHDA and CDR2 SQIVND (reference sequence). This CDR3 spans 16 amino acids. V was clipped by 7 bases and J by 0 bases; unmatched bases: 8. The CDR3 sequence is CASMGLAGSSYNEQFF. In nucleotides, the CDR3 is TGTGCCAGTATGGGGCTAGCGGGCAGCTCCTACAATGAGCAGTTCTTC.

The chain couples TRBV19 to TRBJ2-3; perhaps TRBD2 as D (6 bases). Germline CDR1 reads LNHDA; CDR2 reads SQIVND (reference sequence). The CDR3 runs to 18 residues. V lost 3 bases and J 4 bases, leaving 23 bases between the germline ends. CDR3 sequence reads: CASSIDEMGLAPADTQYF. The CDR3 DNA is TGTGCCAGTAGTATCGATGAAATGGGACTCGCCCCTGCAGATACGCAGTATTTT.

The chain links TRBV7-9 to TRBJ2-3; no firm D call. The CDR3 consists of 11 residues. The germline V gene has CDR1 SEHNR and CDR2 FQNEAQ (reference sequence). Trimming stripped 4 bases from V and 6 bases from J, with 5 bases between. This chain's CDR3 is CASSSIDTQYF. CDR3 in DNA: TGTGCCAGCAGCTCCATTGATACGCAGTATTTT.

V and J are TRBV4-1 and TRBJ1-6; TRBD1 aligns across 9 bases. V was pared by 1 base and J by 5 bases, with 3 bases of the junction left unmatched. The CDR3 has 16 residues. Germline CDR1 MGHRA, CDR2 YSYEKL. CDR3 amino acids: CASSQAGDRDNSPLHF. The CDR3 DNA reads TGCGCCAGCAGCCAAGCCGGGGACAGGGATAATTCACCCCTCCACTTT.

The chain has TRBV6-6 and TRBJ1-3; the D gene is possibly TRBD1 (6 bases). Germline V lookup: CDR1 MNHNY, CDR2 SVGAGI (reference sequence). Trimming left V 6 bases short and J 3 bases short, with 18 bases between. This CDR3 has 16 amino acids. As DNA, the CDR3 is TGTGCCAGCAGCCCAACACAGGGCCTCCTTGGAAACACCATATATTTT. Protein product: CASSPTQGLLGNTIYF.

The V gene is TRBV4-3, the J gene TRBJ1-1, with D unclear. Germline loops: CDR1 LGHNA, CDR2 YSLEER. V was clipped by 4 bases and J by 6 bases, with 12 bases between them. CDR3 length: 13 residues. The CDR3 sequence: CASSPWRDSEAFF. The CDR3 nucleotides read TGCGCCAGCAGCCCGTGGAGGGATTCTGAAGCTTTCTTT.

CDR3 residues: CASSLEETQYF. The CDR3 bases are TGTGCCAGCAGTTTGGAGGAGACCCAGTACTTC. This chain uses TRBV2 with TRBJ2-5, with no clear D. Trimming pared 5 bases from V and 5 bases from J, leaving 6 bases between. Germline V gene data show CDR1 as SNHLY and CDR2 as FYNNEI. CDR3 size: 11 residues.

The CDR3 coding sequence is TGTGCCAGCAGCTTAAGGACGGGATCACAGTACTTC. Its translation is CASSLRTGSQYF. The chain is built from TRBV7-9 and TRBJ2-7; TRBD2 might be the D (5 bases). CDR3 length equals 12 residues. The germline gives CDR1 SEHNR, CDR2 FQNEAQ (reference sequence). The V end lost 2 bases, the J end lost 10 bases, and 12 bases lay between the germline ends. The whole variable domain, filled in from reference TRBV7-9 and TRBJ2-7, reads DTGVSQNPRHKITKRGQNVTFRCDPISEHNRLYWYRQTLGQGPEFLTYFQNEAQLEKSRLLSDRFSAERPKGSFSTLEIQRTEQGDSAMYLCASSLRTGSQYFGPGTRLTVT.

The V and J genes are TRBV28 and TRBJ1-6; D unresolved. There are 12 residues in the CDR3. The germline V gene encodes CDR1 MDHEN and CDR2 SYDVKM. Deletions cut 2 bases from V and 7 bases from J, with 3 bases between. The CDR3 region is CASSLLNSPLHF. DNA of the CDR3: TGTGCCAGCAGTTTACTAAATTCACCCCTCCACTTT. Filled out from reference TRBV28 and TRBJ1-6, the complete variable domain reads DVKVTQSSRYLVKRTGEKVFLECVQDMDHENMFWYRQDPGLGLRLIYFSYDVKMKEKGDIPEGYSVSREKKERFSLILESASTNQTSMYLCASSLLNSPLHFGNGTRLTVT.

Details on this clone: At the DNA level, this CDR3 is encoded by other sequences in the same sample as well. V usage is TRBV28 and J usage is TRBJ1-3, with a tentative D call TRBD1 (6 bases). V lost 1 base and J 0 bases, leaving 7 bases between the germline ends. This CDR3 contains 15 residues. The V gene's germline CDR1 is MDHEN and CDR2 SYDVKM. CDR3 region: CASSLLQGSGNTIYF. The CDR3 nucleotides are TGTGCCAGCAGTTTATTACAGGGCTCTGGAAACACCATATATTTT.

V usage is TRBV11-2 and J usage is TRBJ2-1; 9 bases line up with TRBD2. Trimming took 3 bases from V and 6 from J; bases not matched to a gene: 6. Germline lookup yields CDR1 SGHAT and CDR2 FQNNGV. The CDR3 loop spans 15 amino acids. CDR3 in DNA: TGTGCCAGCAGCTTCCGAGGAGCGGGAGGCAATGAGCAGTTCTTC. It is translated as CASSFRGAGGNEQFF.

V gene TRBV7-8 combines with J gene TRBJ1-1; D possibly corresponds to TRBD1 (6 bases). The germline V gene has CDR1 SGHVS and CDR2 FQNEAQ. The length of the CDR3 is 13 residues. The germline V and J ends were trimmed by 3 bases and 1 base, with 6 bases remaining between them. The CDR3 DNA follows: TGTGCCAGCAGCTTGGGACAGAACACTGAAGCTTTCTTT. Amino acids: CASSLGQNTEAFF.

The chain is built from TRBV6-5 and TRBJ1-5; a weak D match, TRBD1 (5 bases). Germline V CDR1 and CDR2: MNHEY, SVGAGI. Trimming pared 5 bases from V and 10 bases from J, leaving 15 bases between. CDR3 size: 13 residues. CDR3 loop: CASSRGGWEPQHF. The CDR3 coding sequence is TGTGCCAGCAGTCGCGGGGGGTGGGAACCCCAGCATTTT.

V gene TRBV7-9 combines with J gene TRBJ2-7; D possibly corresponds to TRBD2 (5 bases). This CDR3 is built from 16 residues. CDR1 is SEHNR, CDR2 FQNEAQ, per germline (reference sequence). The germline V and J ends were trimmed by 5 bases and 3 bases, with 20 bases remaining between them. This chain's CDR3 is CASSAELGLVFYEQYF. The CDR3 DNA follows: TGTGCCAGCAGCGCGGAACTCGGACTGGTTTTCTACGAGCAGTACTTC.

V is TRBV10-3 and J is TRBJ2-7, with TRBD2 matching 10 bases. The CDR3 is 15 amino acids. Germline assignment: CDR1 ENHRY and CDR2 SYGVKD. J was trimmed by 2 bases and V by 6 bases; bases with no gene match: 7. CDR3 residues: CAIRSTSGAPYEQYF. The CDR3 bases are TGTGCCATCAGGTCCACTAGCGGGGCGCCCTACGAGCAGTACTTC.

The V and J genes are TRBV19 and TRBJ2-7, with TRBD1 matching 9 bases. Germline V gives CDR1 LNHDA, CDR2 SQIVND (reference sequence). The trim removed 1 base at V and 3 bases at J, leaving 4 bases unmatched. The CDR3 is made up of 15 amino acids. CDR3 sequence reads: CASSIVQGAFYEQYF. CDR3 nucleotide sequence: TGTGCCAGTAGTATAGTACAGGGGGCTTTCTACGAGCAGTACTTC.